This T cell receptor beta chain was sequenced for a study of cytomegalovirus exposure and HLA in healthy donors. General study findings and limits: Altogether, 150 or so TCR beta chains were recorded as cytomegalovirus-associated. Reportedly, diagnosis of cytomegalovirus status by the classifier showed high specificity and sensitivity.

Concerning this clone: The antigen remains unidentified.

With 60 Vbeta and 13 Jbeta primers, the PCR was carried out. The protocol was immunoSEQ multiplex PCR, while the TCRdb copy is restricted to in-frame clones and leaves out a portion. The sample gives 140,000 to 150,000 clones, around four fifths of which show up once; 3% to 3.5% is in the top ten. The clonotype was recovered from a male donor in good health and CMV-seronegative. The specimen was PBMCs.

The CDR3 here is CASSYTGGEAFF. In nucleotides, the CDR3 is TGTGCCAGCAGCTATACAGGGGGTGAAGCTTTCTTT. The rearrangement links TRBV11-3 to TRBJ1-1; 8 bases line up with TRBD1. V was clipped by 4 bases and J by 7 bases; unmatched bases: 2. CDR3 length: 12 residues. The germline gives CDR1 SGHNT, CDR2 YENEEA.